Listed below are T cell receptor beta chains from one sample, sequenced in a study of neoadjuvant nivolumab and ipilimumab in lung cancer. Repertoires were generated with immunoSEQ multiplex PCR, while TCRdb's copy carries only in-frame clones and drops some. The sample records around 21,000 clones, approximately 82% being singletons. The sample consisted of peripheral blood, taken before neoadjuvant nivolumab, alone or with ipilimumab. All receptors derive from an adult with non-small cell lung cancer. The CDR3 runs from the conserved cysteine through the conserved F or W. Size values are once, few and many counts, or a class for expanded clones, and some rows have none.

v_call,j_call,clone_size,cdr3_length,cdr3_aa
TRBV29-1,TRBJ1-1,.,13,CSVARAMNTEAFF
TRBV12-2,TRBJ2-1,once,19,CASRLGGTSGTMVYNEQFF
TRBV29-1,TRBJ2-7,.,13,CSVEVTGNYEQYF
TRBV11-3,TRBJ1-4,few,16,CASSRGGLATNEKLFF
TRBV30,TRBJ2-1,.,16,CAWSPLAGGYLNEQFF
TRBV5-1,TRBJ1-2,.,12,CASSLDADGYTF
TRBV9,TRBJ2-2,few,12,CASSVSSGELFF
TRBV5-1,TRBJ2-7,few,13,CASTAGGTYEQYF
TRBV6-5,TRBJ2-1,few,13,CASIAGGGNEQFF
TRBV5-1,TRBJ2-7,.,15,CASSMTSGSGGEQYF
TRBV15,TRBJ2-7,once,15,CATSRGVQRSYEQYF
TRBV28,TRBJ1-5,.,13,CASRGVRNQPQHF
TRBV5-1,TRBJ1-2,.,15,CASSSDPGTERGYTF
TRBV4-3,TRBJ2-7,.,16,CASSQERGDWAYEQYF
TRBV7-2,TRBJ2-3,.,12,CASSAPADTQYF
TRBV11-2,TRBJ2-7,.,15,CASSLEGLPFFPQYF
TRBV6-5,TRBJ2-7,.,14,CASSTLGQGYEQYF
TRBV20-1,TRBJ2-5,.,11,CSAGVKETQYF
TRBV5-6,TRBJ1-4,.,14,CASSFAGGWEKLFF
TRBV7-2,TRBJ2-3,.,12,CASSPTGDTQYF
TRBV9,TRBJ2-7,.,14,CASSRDGSSYEQYF
TRBV29-1,TRBJ1-4,.,14,CSVAGQGGTEKLFF
TRBV30,TRBJ1-1,.,12,CAMEKVGVEAFF
TRBV30,TRBJ2-2,once,13,CAWSVSGAGELFF
TRBV27,TRBJ1-2,once,13,CASSLGVGYGYTF
TRBV5-5,TRBJ2-7,few,14,CASSHTSGSHEQYF
TRBV29-1,TRBJ2-3,few,15,CSTGGLRAHTDTQYF
TRBV29-1,TRBJ1-1,.,15,CSVKAYTGVNTEAFF
TRBV4-1,TRBJ1-2,once,15,CASSQDTGPGSGYTF
TRBV12-5,TRBJ2-7,.,15,CASGPNRGGTYEQYF
TRBV18,TRBJ2-2,.,15,CASSPRGQATGELFF
TRBV9,TRBJ2-3,.,15,CASSVEVLQTDTQYF
TRBV6-4,TRBJ1-5,.,13,CASSEEAGQPQHF
TRBV11-2,TRBJ2-1,.,16,CASSLEAGPGRNEQFF
TRBV11-3,TRBJ1-2,.,14,CASSLAGGNYGYTF
TRBV5-1,TRBJ2-6,.,20,CASSLKMRGVGISGANVLTF
TRBV15,TRBJ1-5,.,15,CATSSYRGQGQPQHF
TRBV7-6,TRBJ2-1,.,13,CASSPEEYNEQFF
TRBV7-9,TRBJ2-3,.,15,CASSLTGVGADTQYF
TRBV11-3,TRBJ2-1,.,14,CASSSLGGVNEQFF
TRBV6-5,TRBJ2-7,.,15,CASSYWVRGSYEQYF
TRBV30,TRBJ1-2,.,11,CAWSWGGGYTF
TRBV5-1,TRBJ2-3,.,13,CASSDAATDTQYF
TRBV5-4,TRBJ2-1,.,14,CASSSGSSYNEQFF
TRBV2,TRBJ2-7,once,14,CASNGADRSYEQYF
TRBV6-5,TRBJ2-2,.,13,CASSYFPTGELFF
TRBV18,TRBJ2-5,.,14,CASSPGPPQETQYF
TRBV30,TRBJ1-1,.,13,CAWGRGGGPEAFF
TRBV4-3,TRBJ2-1,.,15,CASSQEGQPYNEQFF
TRBV30,TRBJ1-2,.,13,CAWRGDRFYGYTF
TRBV29-1,TRBJ1-5,.,12,CSVGGSNQPQHF
TRBV29-1,TRBJ2-3,.,12,CSVGERTDTQYF
TRBV5-1,TRBJ2-7,few,15,CASSLGTAESYEQYF
TRBV11-1,TRBJ1-2,.,13,CASSLEGAYGYTF
TRBV5-5,TRBJ2-1,.,17,CASSPPGLAGGAGEQFF
TRBV6-5,TRBJ2-7,.,16,CASSYIMASDSYEQYF
TRBV5-4,TRBJ1-1,.,13,CASSTRTGSEAFF
TRBV5-1,TRBJ1-1,.,14,CASSLTGLNTEAFF
TRBV29-1,TRBJ2-7,.,13,CSVEVGQSYEQYF
TRBV11-3,TRBJ2-7,.,15,CASSSPDYRSYEQYF